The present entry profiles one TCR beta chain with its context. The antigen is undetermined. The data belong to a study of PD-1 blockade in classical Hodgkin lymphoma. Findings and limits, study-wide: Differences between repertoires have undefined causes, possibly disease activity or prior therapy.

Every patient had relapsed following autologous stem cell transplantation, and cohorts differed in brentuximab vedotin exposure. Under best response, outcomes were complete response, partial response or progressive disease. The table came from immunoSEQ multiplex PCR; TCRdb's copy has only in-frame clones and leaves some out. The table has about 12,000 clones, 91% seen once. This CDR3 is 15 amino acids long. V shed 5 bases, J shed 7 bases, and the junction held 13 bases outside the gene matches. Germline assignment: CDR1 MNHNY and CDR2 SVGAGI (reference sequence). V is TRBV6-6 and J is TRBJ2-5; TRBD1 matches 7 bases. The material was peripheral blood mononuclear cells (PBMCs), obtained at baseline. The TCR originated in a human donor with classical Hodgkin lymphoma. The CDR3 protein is CASSKQGWELGTQYF. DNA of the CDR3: TGTGCCAGCAGTAAACAGGGGTGGGAGTTGGGGACCCAGTACTTC.